What follows are 30 T cell receptor beta chains derived from one specimen sequenced in a study of cytomegalovirus exposure and HLA in healthy donors (TCRdb year 2017). The library was produced with the immunoSEQ multiplex PCR assay. For the multiplex PCR, a mixture combining 60 forward primers for TCR Vbeta segments and 13 reverse primers for TCR Jbeta segments was used. Not all clones reach the TCRdb copy of this immuneACCESS table, which keeps in-frame sequences only. Checked studies attribute under half of the gap to unresolved V genes and leave the rest unexplained. The sample's own table lists 140,000 to 150,000 clones. Roughly 1.6% of the sample is held by the ten biggest clonotypes. The sequenced material came from PBMCs. Receptors were obtained from a woman in her forties or fifties in good health and CMV-seronegative.

This chain uses TRBV19 with TRBJ2-1; 7 bases line up with TRBD2. J was trimmed by 10 bases and V by 5 bases; bases with no gene match: 5. CDR1 and CDR2 from the germline V gene are LNHDA and SQIVND (reference sequence). This CDR3 has 12 residues. Here the CDR3 DNA reads TGTGCCAGTAGTGGGGGGGTAAACGAGCAGTTCTTC. Amino acids: CASSGGVNEQFF.

The V call is TRBV18, the J call TRBJ2-7; TRBD1 matches at 10 bases. Germline assignment: CDR1 KGHSH and CDR2 LQKENI. Trimming cost V 1 base and J 2 bases; bases outside gene matches: 8. The CDR3 is 17 residues long. Written as DNA, the CDR3 is TGTGCCAGCTCACCACGGTTGGGGACAGGGGACACCTACGAGCAGTACTTC. The encoded protein is CASSPRLGTGDTYEQYF. Filled out from reference TRBV18 and TRBJ2-7, the complete variable domain reads NAGVMQNPRHLVRRRGQEARLRCSPMKGHSHVYWYRQLPEEGLKFMVYLQKENIIDESGMPKERFSAEFPKEGPSILRIQQVVRGDSAAYFCASSPRLGTGDTYEQYFGPGTRLTVT.

This sequence joins TRBV6-5 and TRBJ1-6; TRBD1 matches at 7 bases. V lost 2 bases to trimming and J lost 11 bases; unmatched junction nucleotides: 12. This CDR3 is 16 amino acids long. CDR1 and CDR2 (germline): MNHEY, SVGAGI. The DNA of the CDR3 is TGTGCCAGCAGTTACGCTTTTCGACAGGGTGGGACACCCCTCCACTTT. Protein: CASSYAFRQGGTPLHF.

The J gene is TRBJ1-1, the V gene TRBV20-1; the match to TRBD1 covers 7 bases. Germline values: CDR1 DFQATT, CDR2 SNEGSKA (reference sequence). This CDR3 spans 11 amino acids. V trimming: 1 base; J trimming: 8 bases; junction bases outside the gene matches: 1. The DNA of the CDR3 is TGCAGTGCTAGAGGACAGGGAGAAGCTTTCTTT. It translates to CSARGQGEAFF.

CDR3: CASSTGVANQPQHF. CDR3 DNA: TGTGCCAGCAGTACGGGGGTCGCCAATCAGCCCCAGCATTTT. The rearrangement joins TRBV6-5 to TRBJ1-5; perhaps TRBD1 as D (5 bases). Germline values: CDR1 MNHEY, CDR2 SVGAGI. The CDR3 runs 14 residues. The germline V and J ends were trimmed by 5 bases and 3 bases, with 11 bases remaining between them.

The gene calls are TRBV9 and TRBJ1-4; D is perhaps TRBD1 (6 bases). The germline V and J ends were trimmed by 3 bases and 8 bases, with 11 bases remaining between them. The CDR3 extends over 13 amino acids. CDR1 is SGDLS and CDR2 is YYNGEE in the germline V gene. CDR3 region: CASSEPGEEKLFF. The CDR3 DNA reads TGTGCCAGCAGCGAACCAGGGGAGGAAAAACTGTTTTTT.

V and J are TRBV5-1 and TRBJ1-1; D ambiguous. CDR1 and CDR2 (germline): SGHRS, YFSETQ. V shed 0 bases and J shed 1 base, with 7 bases lying between them. This CDR3 has 14 residues. The CDR3 sequence is CASSLGEGNTEAFF. The CDR3 region has the DNA TGCGCCAGCAGCTTGGGGGAGGGGAACACTGAAGCTTTCTTT.

CDR3 nucleotides: TGTGCCAGCAGTTACGACAGGAGCACAGATACGCAGTATTTT. It yields the protein CASSYDRSTDTQYF. V gene TRBV6-5 combines with J gene TRBJ2-3; tentatively, D is TRBD1 (6 bases). Trimming stripped 2 bases from V and 0 bases from J, with 6 bases between. Germline values: CDR1 MNHEY, CDR2 SVGAGI. The CDR3 covers 14 residues.

This chain joins TRBV5-4 and TRBJ2-7; 10 positions match TRBD1. The CDR3 runs to 15 residues. Per germline, CDR1 SGHNT and CDR2 YYREEE (reference sequence). V gave up 4 bases and J gave up 3 bases; unmatched junction bases: 7. The CDR3 sequence is CASSSRDRGGYEQYF. The CDR3 nucleotides are TGTGCCAGCAGCAGCCGGGACAGGGGAGGCTACGAGCAGTACTTC.

The gene calls are TRBV5-4 and TRBJ2-4; possibly TRBD2 for D (6 bases). CDR3 length equals 16 residues. CDR1 and CDR2 from the germline V gene are SGHNT and YYREEE (reference sequence). V shed 4 bases and J shed 9 bases, with 23 bases lying between them. The CDR3 is CASSPGLSRAGGIQYF. CDR3 bases: TGTGCCAGCAGCCCGGGACTGAGTCGGGCCGGGGGCATTCAGTACTTC.

The CDR3 here is CASSQETGAGRNEQYF. The CDR3 nucleotides read TGCGCCAGCAGCCAAGAAACTGGAGCGGGGCGGAACGAGCAGTACTTC. The rearrangement uses TRBV4-1 and TRBJ2-7; 7 nucleotides match TRBD2. The CDR3 has 16 residues. Losses at the gene ends were 0 bases for V and 5 bases for J; bases not matched to a gene: 10. CDR1 and CDR2 from the germline V gene are MGHRA and YSYEKL.

This chain joins TRBV9 and TRBJ1-6; D gene uncertain. Germline V CDR1 and CDR2: SGDLS, YYNGEE. The V and J ends lost 3 bases and 9 bases respectively, with 13 bases between them. CDR3 length equals 14 residues. The CDR3 DNA follows: TGTGCCAGCAGCGCTCGGGGTTCGTTTTCACCCCTCCACTTT. Translated, it gives CASSARGSFSPLHF.

The chain links TRBV9 to TRBJ1-1, with 7 bases aligning to TRBD1. The V segment lost 3 bases and the J segment 6 bases; nucleotides outside the gene matches: 11. The CDR3 extends over 15 amino acids. Germline CDR1 reads SGDLS; CDR2 reads YYNGEE. The CDR3 region is CASSAYQGTVSEAFF. In DNA, the CDR3 is TGTGCCAGCAGCGCCTATCAAGGGACAGTTTCTGAAGCTTTCTTT.

J is TRBJ1-2 and V is TRBV7-8, with 9 bases identical to TRBD1. V dropped 3 bases and J dropped 8; count of bases not matched to a gene: 10. From germline, CDR1 is SGHVS and CDR2 FQNEAQ. This CDR3 is 15 amino acids long. The CDR3 nucleotides are TGTGCCAGCAGCTTCGCCCCGGACAGGGGAGCGGGCTACACCTTC. Its protein product is CASSFAPDRGAGYTF.

The chain combines TRBV19 with TRBJ1-1; D not certain. Germline lookup yields CDR1 LNHDA and CDR2 SQIVND (reference sequence). Trimming removed 8 bases from V and 1 base from J, with 8 bases in between. This CDR3 contains 12 residues. The CDR3 DNA reads as TGTGCCAGTTTTACATCGAACACTGAAGCTTTCTTT. Its protein is CASFTSNTEAFF.

The chain carries TRBV10-1 and TRBJ2-4, with TRBD2 identical over 8 bases. Germline assignment: CDR1 WNHNN and CDR2 SYGVQD (reference sequence). The CDR3 totals 15 residues. J gave up 7 bases and V 6 bases, and 11 bases lay outside the gene matches. CDR3 protein: CASRLTGGPRNIQYF. CDR3 DNA: TGCGCCAGCAGGCTAACGGGAGGGCCCCGGAACATTCAGTACTTC.

This chain connects TRBV12-5 to TRBJ2-7; a weak D match, TRBD1 (5 bases). The V and J ends lost 0 bases and 7 bases respectively, with 22 bases between them. The length of the CDR3 is 17 residues. CDR1 is LGHNT, CDR2 FRNRAP, per germline. In DNA, the CDR3 is TGTGCTAGTGGTTTGGTACCGATAGGGGATTCTCGGCGGGAGCAGTACTTC. Its protein product is CASGLVPIGDSRREQYF.

The V and J genes are TRBV30 and TRBJ1-6; TRBD1 matches 8 bases. From germline, CDR1 is GTSNPN and CDR2 SVGIG (reference sequence). The V segment lost 3 bases and the J segment 9 bases; nucleotides outside the gene matches: 13. The CDR3 covers 16 residues. The CDR3 coding sequence is TGTGCCTGGAGATCGACAGGGGTGGGGGACGGTTCACCCCTCCACTTT. It translates to CAWRSTGVGDGSPLHF. The variable domain in full, with the rest retrieved from reference TRBV30 and TRBJ1-6, is SQTIHQWPATLVQPVGSPLSLECTVEGTSNPNLYWYRQAAGRGLQLLFYSVGIGQISSEVPQNLSASRPQDRQFILSSKKLLLSDSGFYLCAWRSTGVGDGSPLHFGNGTRLTVT.

The rearrangement uses TRBV6-5 and TRBJ1-5; D unclear. Germline lookup yields CDR1 MNHEY and CDR2 SVGAGI. The CDR3 consists of 10 residues. V was shortened by 5 bases and J by 9 bases, with 5 bases between the two germline ends. The CDR3 DNA reads TGTGCCAGCAGTGTATGGCCCCAGCATTTT. This codes for CASSVWPQHF.

The chain has TRBV19 and TRBJ1-2, with 8 positions matching TRBD1. V gave up 3 bases and J gave up 5 bases; unmatched junction bases: 8. This CDR3 has 15 amino acids. Per germline, CDR1 LNHDA and CDR2 SQIVND (reference sequence). The CDR3 loop reads CASSMRQGAGYGYTF. The CDR3, as DNA: TGTGCCAGTAGTATGCGTCAGGGGGCAGGGTATGGCTACACCTTC.

The chain carries TRBV9 and TRBJ2-5; D is unresolved. Per germline, CDR1 SGDLS and CDR2 YYNGEE. CDR3 length: 16 amino acids. Between the trimmed V and J ends, which lost 0 bases and 2 bases, there was a span of 14 bases. Here the CDR3 reads CASSVEDSYTQETQYF. CDR3 coding DNA: TGTGCCAGCAGCGTAGAAGATAGCTATACACAAGAGACCCAGTACTTC.

V usage is TRBV18 and J usage is TRBJ2-2, with 8 bases identical to TRBD2. The J segment lost 4 bases and the V segment lost 2 bases, leaving 3 bases of the junction unmatched. The CDR3 contains 15 residues. Looked up from germline, CDR1 is KGHSH and CDR2 is LQKENI. Written as DNA, the CDR3 is TGTGCCAGCTCACCAGGGCTAGCGGGCACCGGGGAGCTGTTTTTT. Translation gives CASSPGLAGTGELFF.

V usage is TRBV18 and J usage is TRBJ2-3; 8 bases map to TRBD1. V lost 6 bases to trimming and J lost 1 base; unmatched junction nucleotides: 6. The CDR3 length is 15 residues. Germline loops: CDR1 KGHSH, CDR2 LQKENI. CDR3 nucleotides: TGTGCCAGCTCCTGGACAGGGTTAGGCACAGATACGCAGTATTTT. As protein: CASSWTGLGTDTQYF.

This chain joins TRBV13 and TRBJ2-7; possibly TRBD1 for D (6 bases). The CDR3 totals 14 residues. The ends were cut back, 3 bases at V and 3 bases at J, with 12 bases in the middle. The V gene's germline CDR1 is PRHDT and CDR2 FYEKMQ (reference sequence). The CDR3 DNA is TGTGCCAGCAGCTTGTCAGGGGACGGCTACGAGCAGTACTTC. The encoded protein is CASSLSGDGYEQYF.

The chain links TRBV28 to TRBJ2-7; 7 bases fit TRBD1. Germline assignment: CDR1 MDHEN and CDR2 SYDVKM. This CDR3 comprises 15 residues. With 6 bases clipped from V and 5 bases from J, the junction kept 13 bases outside the gene matches. The CDR3 bases are TGTGCCAGCAGCGACAGGGAAGGACCGAGGGACGAGCAGTACTTC. Translating it yields CASSDREGPRDEQYF.

The chain uses TRBV6-6 and TRBJ2-7; D uncertain. Germline values: CDR1 MNHNY, CDR2 SVGAGI (reference sequence). Trimming stripped 7 bases from V and 2 bases from J, with 12 bases between. The CDR3 consists of 13 residues. CDR3 protein: CASKMGSTYEQYF. The CDR3 DNA reads TGTGCCAGCAAGATGGGCAGTACCTACGAGCAGTACTTC.

The V call is TRBV10-3, the J call TRBJ1-2; 9 bases line up with TRBD1. This CDR3 region has 16 residues. Germline trimming cut 3 bases from V and 3 bases from J; bases unmatched to any gene: 8. The germline gives CDR1 ENHRY, CDR2 SYGVKD. The CDR3 sequence is CAISDYDRGGYYGYTF. The CDR3 nucleotides read TGTGCCATCAGTGACTACGACAGGGGGGGATACTATGGCTACACCTTC.

This rearrangement joins TRBV2 to TRBJ2-1; 7 positions agree with TRBD2. The V segment lost 5 bases and the J segment 3 bases; nucleotides outside the gene matches: 7. The CDR3 has 15 amino acids. CDR1 is SNHLY and CDR2 is FYNNEI in the germline V gene. The CDR3 bases are TGTGCCAGCAGTCCCCGGGTAGCGGGCTACAATGAGCAGTTCTTC. Protein product: CASSPRVAGYNEQFF.

The genes are TRBV5-1 and TRBJ2-1; D is uncertain. Germline CDR1 SGHRS, CDR2 YFSETQ. The CDR3 consists of 13 residues. V shed 2 bases and J shed 5 bases, with 8 bases lying between them. The CDR3 loop is CASSFGGNNEQFF. CDR3 nucleotide sequence: TGCGCCAGCAGCTTCGGCGGAAACAATGAGCAGTTCTTC.

The chain has TRBV6-6 and TRBJ2-1; 7 bases match TRBD1. CDR1 and CDR2 (germline): MNHNY, SVGAGI (reference sequence). CDR3 size: 13 residues. V lost 4 bases, J lost 6 bases, and 3 bases stayed unmatched. CDR3 residues: CASSLQGVNEQFF. The CDR3 DNA sequence: TGTGCCAGCAGTTTGCAGGGGGTCAATGAGCAGTTCTTC.